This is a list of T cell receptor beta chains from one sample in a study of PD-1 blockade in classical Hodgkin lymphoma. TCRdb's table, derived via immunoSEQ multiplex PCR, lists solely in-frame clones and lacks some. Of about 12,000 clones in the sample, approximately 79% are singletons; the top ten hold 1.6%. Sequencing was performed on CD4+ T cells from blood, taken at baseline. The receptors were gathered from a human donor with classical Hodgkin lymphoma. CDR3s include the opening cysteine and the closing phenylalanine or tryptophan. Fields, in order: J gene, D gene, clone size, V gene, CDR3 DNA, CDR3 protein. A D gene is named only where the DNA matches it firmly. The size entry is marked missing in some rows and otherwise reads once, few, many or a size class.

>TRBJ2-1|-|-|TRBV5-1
TGCGCCAGCCATAACCCGGGTGAGCAGTTCTTC
CASHNPGEQFF
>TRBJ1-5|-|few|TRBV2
TGTGCCAGCAGGGAACAGGGCCTGCGAAATCAGCCCCAGCATTTT
CASREQGLRNQPQHF
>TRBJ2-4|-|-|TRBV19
TGTGCCAGTAGTATGAGCGGTCAAGGCAGGGTAGATGCCAAAAACATTCAGTACTTC
CASSMSGQGRVDAKNIQYF
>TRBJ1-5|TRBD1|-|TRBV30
TGTGCCTGGAGCTCAGGGACAGGGGCTTCTCAGCCCCAGCATTTT
CAWSSGTGASQPQHF
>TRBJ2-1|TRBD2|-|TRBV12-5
TGTGCTAGTGGACAAGGGACTAGCGTTTACAATGAGCAGTTCTTC
CASGQGTSVYNEQFF
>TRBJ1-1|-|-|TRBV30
TGTGCCTGGAGGACTGGGAACACTGAAGCTTTCTTT
CAWRTGNTEAFF
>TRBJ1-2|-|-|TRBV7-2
TGTGCCAGCAGCTTAGCCACAGCAAGGCCCCCCTATGGCTACACCTTC
CASSLATARPPYGYTF
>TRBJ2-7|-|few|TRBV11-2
TGTGCCAGCAGCTTAGGGCCGGAGCAGTACTTC
CASSLGPEQYF
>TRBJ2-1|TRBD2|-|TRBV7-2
TGTGCCAGCAGCCCGCCGGGACTAGTATTTGGTGAGCAGTTCTTC
CASSPPGLVFGEQFF
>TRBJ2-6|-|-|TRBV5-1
TGCGCCAGCAGCTTGGGACCCAGCTCTGGGGCCAACGTCCTGACTTTC
CASSLGPSSGANVLTF
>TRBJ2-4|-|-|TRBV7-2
TGTGCCAGCAGCTTAGGAGTAGTAGCCAAAAACATTCAGTACTTC
CASSLGVVAKNIQYF
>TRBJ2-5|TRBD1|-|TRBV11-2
TGTGCCAGCAGCTTAAGGGACAGGGGCCGGGAGACCCAGTACTTC
CASSLRDRGRETQYF
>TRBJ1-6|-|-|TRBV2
TGTGCCAGCAGTGTGGGAGAGTACCTCCACTTT
CASSVGEYLHF
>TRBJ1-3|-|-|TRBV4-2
TGTGCCAGCAGCCAAGGGTTGATAAGAAACACCATATATTTT
CASSQGLIRNTIYF
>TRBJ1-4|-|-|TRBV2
TGTGCCAGCGGGCTTGTGCATGAAAAACTGTTTTTT
CASGLVHEKLFF
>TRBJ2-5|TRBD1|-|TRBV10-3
TGTGCCATCAAAGGGGGGACAGGGTCAGAGACCCAGTACTTC
CAIKGGTGSETQYF
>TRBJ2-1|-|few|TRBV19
TGTGCCAGTAGTCCCAGGGGCGATAGCTCCTACAATGAGCAGTTCTTC
CASSPRGDSSYNEQFF
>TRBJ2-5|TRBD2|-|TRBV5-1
TGCGCCAGCAGCTCCTCAGGAAGCGGGGGGCCAGAGACCCAGTACTTC
CASSSSGSGGPETQYF
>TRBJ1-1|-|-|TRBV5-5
TGTGCCAGCAGCTTGTGGGTCCTGGGACGGAACACTGAAGCTTTCTTT
CASSLWVLGRNTEAFF
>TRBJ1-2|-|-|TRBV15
TGTGCCACCAGCAGAGATGGTGGGTTTGGCTATGGCTACACCTTC
CATSRDGGFGYGYTF
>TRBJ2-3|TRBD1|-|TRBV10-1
TGCGCCAGCAGTGAGGGACAGGGGTTCTCAGATACGCAGTATTTT
CASSEGQGFSDTQYF
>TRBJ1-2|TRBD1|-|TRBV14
TGTGCCAGCAGCCAGGGACAGGGGCGATCCTATGGCTACACCTTC
CASSQGQGRSYGYTF
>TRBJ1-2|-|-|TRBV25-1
TGTGCCAGCAGTGAATGGTCAGGGGAGAACTATGGCTACACCTTC
CASSEWSGENYGYTF
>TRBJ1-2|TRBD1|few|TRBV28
TGTGCCAGCAGGGACACAGGGGGCCGGTATGGCTACACCTTC
CASRDTGGRYGYTF
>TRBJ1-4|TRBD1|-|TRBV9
TGTGCCAGCAGCGCCGCAGGGGGACAGCGTAATGAAAAACTGTTTTTT
CASSAAGGQRNEKLFF
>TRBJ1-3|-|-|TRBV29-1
TGCAGCGTCGCTATAGGAGGAAACACCATATATTTT
CSVAIGGNTIYF
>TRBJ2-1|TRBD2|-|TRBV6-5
TGTGCCAGCAGCCGCAGCGGGGGGGCGGAGTTCTTC
CASSRSGGAEFF